This TCR beta chain was obtained from a study of T cells after yellow fever vaccination. Study in general: The SMART-Seq v4 Ultra Low Input method served to prepare the low-cell-number fractions.

This clonotype was counted between two and nine times. CDR3 size: 14 residues. Germline V gives CDR1 SGHNT, CDR2 YYREEE (reference sequence). Trimming shortened V by 4 bases and J by 8 bases, and 18 bases separated the two germline ends. TCRdb reprocessed the 5' RACE reads with MiXCR, giving one entry per CDR3 protein. The sample shows 100,000 to 150,000 distinct CDR3 sequences, roughly 7.9% of them seen only once. This TCR derives from a man aged 18 to 30 who received the YFV17D yellow fever vaccine. The sample consisted of CD4+ T cells sorted from PBMCs, taken about 41 days after the first yellow fever vaccination. The genes are TRBV5-4 and TRBJ1-2; D unresolved. In nucleotides, the CDR3 is TGTGCCAGCAGCCCTCCCGAACGGGAGGGAGGCTACACCTTC. Its protein product is CASSPPEREGGYTF.